Following are 6 T cell receptor beta chains from one sample sequenced in a study of cytomegalovirus exposure and HLA in healthy donors. The PCR was carried out with 60 Vbeta primers and 13 Jbeta primers. Libraries were prepared by immunoSEQ multiplex PCR; TCRdb keeps only in-frame clonotypes and omits some of them. Of under 200,000 clones listed, about 85% are singletons. The sample taken for sequencing was PBMCs. These receptors were collected from a man aged 18 to 29 in good health and CMV-seronegative.

The chain links TRBV28 to TRBJ1-5; D possibly corresponds to TRBD1 (5 bases). Trimming pared 2 bases from V and 6 bases from J, leaving 17 bases between. The CDR3 covers 16 residues. CDR1 is MDHEN, CDR2 SYDVKM, per germline. The CDR3 DNA is TGTGCCAGCAGTTTAGGTCAGGGTCGCCCCTTTCAGCCCCAGCATTTT. This translates into CASSLGQGRPFQPQHF.

This clone was recorded only once. The chain carries TRBV5-4 and TRBJ2-3; D is ambiguous. CDR3 length: 15 amino acids. Germline V CDR1 and CDR2: SGHNT, YYREEE (reference sequence). The germline V and J ends were trimmed by 3 bases and 3 bases, with 14 bases remaining between them. The CDR3 DNA follows: TGTGCCAGCAGCTCCCTCCAGGTTGGAACAGATACGCAGTATTTT. Translation gives CASSSLQVGTDTQYF.

This clone was found once. The chain combines TRBV5-1 with TRBJ1-2; the D is unclear. The CDR3 consists of 13 residues. V lost 0 bases and J lost 5, with 8 bases in between. Germline V CDR1 and CDR2: SGHRS, YFSETQ. CDR3 DNA: TGCGCCAGCAGCTTGGGCTCCAGATATGGCTACACCTTC. This translates into CASSLGSRYGYTF.

V usage is TRBV5-4 and J usage is TRBJ2-7; possibly TRBD1 for D (5 bases). The CDR3 is 12 amino acids. Germline values: CDR1 SGHNT, CDR2 YYREEE (reference sequence). With 4 bases removed from V and 0 bases from J, the gap between germline ends came to 5 bases. Here the CDR3 reads CASSDSSYEQYF. DNA for the CDR3: TGTGCCAGCAGCGACAGCTCCTACGAGCAGTACTTC.

The chain combines TRBV27 with TRBJ2-5; 14 bases fit TRBD2. Per the germline V gene, CDR1 is MNHEY and CDR2 is SMNVEV (reference sequence). After removal of 4 bases from V and 5 bases from J, the junction contained 6 bases not matched to a gene. There are 16 residues in the CDR3. Written as DNA, the CDR3 is TGTGCCAGCAGTTGGACTAGCGGGAGGACAGGGGAGACCCAGTACTTC. It codes for CASSWTSGRTGETQYF.

The rearrangement links TRBV30 to TRBJ1-6, with TRBD1 matching over 11 bases. The CDR3 covers 15 residues. Trimming removed 5 bases from V and 9 bases from J; junction bases left unmatched: 9. From germline, CDR1 is GTSNPN and CDR2 SVGIG (reference sequence). CDR3 sequence reads: CAWSRDRGSSSPLHF. CDR3 nucleotide sequence: TGTGCCTGGTCCCGGGACAGGGGGTCCAGTTCACCCCTCCACTTT.